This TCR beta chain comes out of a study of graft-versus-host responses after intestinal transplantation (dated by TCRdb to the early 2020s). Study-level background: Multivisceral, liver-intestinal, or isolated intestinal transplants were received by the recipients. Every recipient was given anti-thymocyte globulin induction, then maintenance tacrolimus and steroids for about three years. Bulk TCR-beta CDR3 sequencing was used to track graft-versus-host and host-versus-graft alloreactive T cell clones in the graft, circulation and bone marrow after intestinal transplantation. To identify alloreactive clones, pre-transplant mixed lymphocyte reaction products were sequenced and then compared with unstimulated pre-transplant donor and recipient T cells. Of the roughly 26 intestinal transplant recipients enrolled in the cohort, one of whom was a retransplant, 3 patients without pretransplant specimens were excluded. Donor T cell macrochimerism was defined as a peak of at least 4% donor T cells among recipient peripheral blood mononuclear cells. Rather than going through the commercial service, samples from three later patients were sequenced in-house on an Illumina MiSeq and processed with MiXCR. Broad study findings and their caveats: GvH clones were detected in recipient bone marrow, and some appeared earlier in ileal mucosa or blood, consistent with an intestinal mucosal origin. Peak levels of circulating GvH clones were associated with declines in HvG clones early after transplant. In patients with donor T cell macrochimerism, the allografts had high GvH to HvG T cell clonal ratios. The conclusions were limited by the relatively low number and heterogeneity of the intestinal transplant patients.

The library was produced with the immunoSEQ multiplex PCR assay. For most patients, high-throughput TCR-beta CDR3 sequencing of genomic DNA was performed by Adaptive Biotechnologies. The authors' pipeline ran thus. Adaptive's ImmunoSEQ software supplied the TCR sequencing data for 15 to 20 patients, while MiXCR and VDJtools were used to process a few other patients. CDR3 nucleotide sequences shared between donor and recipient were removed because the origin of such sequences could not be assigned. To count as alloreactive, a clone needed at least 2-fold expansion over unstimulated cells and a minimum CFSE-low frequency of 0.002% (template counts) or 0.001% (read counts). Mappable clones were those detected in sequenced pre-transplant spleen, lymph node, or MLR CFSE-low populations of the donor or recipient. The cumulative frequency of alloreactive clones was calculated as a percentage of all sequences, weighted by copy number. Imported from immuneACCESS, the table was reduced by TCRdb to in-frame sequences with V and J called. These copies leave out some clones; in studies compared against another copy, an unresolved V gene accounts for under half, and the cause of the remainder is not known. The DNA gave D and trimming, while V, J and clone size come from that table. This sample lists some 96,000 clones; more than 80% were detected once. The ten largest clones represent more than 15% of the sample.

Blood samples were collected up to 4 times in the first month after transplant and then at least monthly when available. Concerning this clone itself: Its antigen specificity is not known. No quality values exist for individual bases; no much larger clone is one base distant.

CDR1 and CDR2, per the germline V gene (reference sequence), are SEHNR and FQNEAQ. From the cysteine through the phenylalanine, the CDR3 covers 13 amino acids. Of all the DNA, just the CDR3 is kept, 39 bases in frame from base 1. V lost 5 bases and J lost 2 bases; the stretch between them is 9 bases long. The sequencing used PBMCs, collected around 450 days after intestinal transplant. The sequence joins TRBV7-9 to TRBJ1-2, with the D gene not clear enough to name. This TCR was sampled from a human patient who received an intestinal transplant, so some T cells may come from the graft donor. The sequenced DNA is TGTGCCAGCAGCAACCGGGCCAACTATGGCTACACCTTC. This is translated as CASSNRANYGYTF. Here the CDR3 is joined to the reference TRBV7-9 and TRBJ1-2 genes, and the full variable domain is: DTGVSQNPRHKITKRGQNVTFRCDPISEHNRLYWYRQTLGQGPEFLTYFQNEAQLEKSRLLSDRFSAERPKGSFSTLEIQRTEQGDSAMYLCASSNRANYGYTFGSGTRLTVV.